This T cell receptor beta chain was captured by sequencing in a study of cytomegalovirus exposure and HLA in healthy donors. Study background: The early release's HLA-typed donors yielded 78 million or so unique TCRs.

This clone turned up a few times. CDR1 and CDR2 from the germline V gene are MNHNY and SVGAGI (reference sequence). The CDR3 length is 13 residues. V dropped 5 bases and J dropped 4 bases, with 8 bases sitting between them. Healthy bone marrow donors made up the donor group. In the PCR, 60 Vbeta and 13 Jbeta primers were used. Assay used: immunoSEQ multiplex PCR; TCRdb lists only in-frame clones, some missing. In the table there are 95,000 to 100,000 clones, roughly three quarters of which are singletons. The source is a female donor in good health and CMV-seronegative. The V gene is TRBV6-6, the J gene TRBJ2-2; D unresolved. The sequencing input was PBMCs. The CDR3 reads CASSPLSTGELFF. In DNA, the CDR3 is TGTGCCAGCAGTCCGCTTAGCACCGGGGAGCTGTTTTTT.